This TCR beta chain was sequenced during a study of T cell repertoires in cytomegalovirus infection. On the study more broadly: TCR beta signatures that were public indicated CMV infection and matching HLA type.

TCRdb re-called the reads with MiXCR, one entry per CDR3 protein. The sample has about 900,000 distinct CDR3 sequences, around 32% seen once. Findings and limits, study-wide: Carriage of CMV together with the relevant HLA was identifiable through cumulative public TCR beta family frequency. Ex vivo responses were dominated by HLA-C-restricted CMV-specific TCR beta clonotypes.

The V gene's germline CDR1 is MNHNS and CDR2 SASEGT. V gave up 7 bases and J gave up 1 base; unmatched junction bases: 3. CDR3 length equals 14 residues. Of note for this clonotype: Its antigen is still unknown.

This rearrangement joins TRBV6-1 to TRBJ2-2, with TRBD1 identical over 7 bases. The material was cultured CD8+ T cells from PBMCs, obtained from culture after CMV antigen stimulation. This receptor was obtained from a human donor in good health (CMV status not recorded). Some clones in this sample may be carry-over from other donors' samples. The CDR3 loop reads CASKTGENTGELFF. The CDR3 nucleotides are TGTGCCAGCAAAACAGGGGAGAACACCGGGGAGCTGTTTTTT.